One sample yielded the 24 T cell receptor beta chains listed below, sequenced in a study of breast tumors, draining lymph nodes, adjacent tissues. Breast cancer patients provided tissue from their axillary draining lymph nodes. MiXCR, applied by TCRdb to the multiplex PCR reads, yields one record per CDR3 protein. In the table there are some 130,000 distinct CDR3 sequences, 15% to 20% of which are singletons. The sequencing sample was made of axillary lymph node tissue. These receptors originate from a female donor with breast cancer. Some clones in this sample may be carry-over from other donors' samples.

This clonotype was detected many times. The rearrangement joins TRBV20-1 to TRBJ2-7, with 10 positions matching TRBD2. J gave up 0 bases and V 4 bases, and 3 bases lay outside the gene matches. Looked up from germline, CDR1 is DFQATT and CDR2 is SNEGSKA (reference sequence). The CDR3 totals 14 residues. The CDR3 DNA sequence: TGCAGTGCTAAACTAGCGGGGAGCTCCTACGAGCAGTACTTC. Residues: CSAKLAGSSYEQYF.

In the case of this clonotype: This may be a read error: a much more frequent sequence differs by one nucleotide. V and J are TRBV6-6 and TRBJ1-5; 8 bases are a match to TRBD1. The V gene's germline CDR1 is MNHNY and CDR2 SVGAGI (reference sequence). V lost 2 bases, J lost 9 bases, and 9 bases stayed unmatched. This CDR3 region has 15 residues. The CDR3 nucleotides are TGTGCCAGCAGTTACGCAGGGGGCGCTGACCGGCCCCAGCATTTT. This gives the protein CASSYAGGADRPQHF.

This clonotype was recorded at least ten times. The V call is TRBV4-1, the J call TRBJ1-4, with TRBD1 matching over 7 bases. V lost 4 bases to trimming and J lost 5 bases; unmatched junction nucleotides: 4. This CDR3 is 14 amino acids long. Germline lookup yields CDR1 MGHRA and CDR2 YSYEKL. In DNA, the CDR3 is TGCGCCAGCAGCCTGAGACAGGGAAATGAAAAACTGTTTTTT. Protein product: CASSLRQGNEKLFF.

This clonotype showed up many times. The rearrangement links TRBV2 to TRBJ2-2, with TRBD2 matching over 10 bases. Germline V gene lookup returns CDR1 SNHLY and CDR2 FYNNEI. V shed 5 bases and J 4 bases; nucleotides not matched to a gene: 7. The CDR3 extends over 16 amino acids. In DNA, the CDR3 is TGTGCCAGCAGTCCCCTAGCGGGGGCGTTCACCGGGGAGCTGTTTTTT. Amino acid sequence: CASSPLAGAFTGELFF.

This clonotype was counted ten times or more. The V call is TRBV5-5, the J call TRBJ1-6, with TRBD1 as a possible D gene (5 bases). V was shortened by 4 bases and J by 7 bases, with 9 bases between the two germline ends. Germline V lookup: CDR1 SGHKS, CDR2 YYEKEE (reference sequence). This CDR3 comprises 13 residues. The CDR3 here is CASSTRQNSPLHF. CDR3 DNA: TGTGCCAGCAGCACGAGACAGAATTCACCCCTCCACTTT.

The J gene is TRBJ1-4, the V gene TRBV6-2 or TRBV6-3; tentative D call: TRBD1 (5 bases). The CDR3 is 15 residues long. V lost 7 bases and J 8 bases, leaving 20 bases between the germline ends. The germline gives CDR1 MNHEY, CDR2 SVGEGT. CDR3 loop: CASIDPGFTREKLFF. The CDR3 DNA sequence: TGTGCCAGCATCGATCCAGGGTTTACGAGGGAAAAACTGTTTTTT.

As to this clonotype: A single base separates this from a much larger clone, so it may be a read error. The chain joins TRBV19 to TRBJ1-5, with unresolved D. Per the germline V gene, CDR1 is LNHDA and CDR2 is SQIVND (reference sequence). The CDR3 totals 16 residues. V was trimmed by 7 bases and J by 3 bases, leaving 19 bases between them. CDR3 protein: CASTEGRTAVNQPQHF. The CDR3 DNA follows: TGTGCCAGTACCGAAGGCCGGACGGCAGTCAATCAGCCCCAGCATTTT.

This clonotype was seen at least ten times. This chain connects TRBV18 to TRBJ1-4; 10 bases fit TRBD1. Germline V CDR1 and CDR2: KGHSH, LQKENI. The CDR3 consists of 12 residues. V shed 3 bases and J 15 bases; nucleotides not matched to a gene: 4. CDR3 loop: CASSPGTGDVFF. In DNA, the CDR3 is TGTGCCAGCTCACCCGGGACAGGGGATGTGTTTTTT.

The sample holds many counts of this clonotype. V gene TRBV25-1 combines with J gene TRBJ2-5; D is unclear. Trimming removed 1 base from V and 6 bases from J, with 18 bases in between. The CDR3 totals 16 residues. Germline lookup yields CDR1 MGHDK and CDR2 SYGVNS. In DNA form, the CDR3 reads TGTGCCAGCAGTGAATCTACCAATCAGCTCCCCAAGACCCAGTACTTC. This encodes CASSESTNQLPKTQYF.

About this clonotype itself: Since a much larger clone is just one base distant, this may be a read error. V usage is TRBV4-1 and J usage is TRBJ2-5, with D possibly being TRBD1 or TRBD2 (5 bases each). Germline values: CDR1 MGHRA, CDR2 YSYEKL. This CDR3 spans 14 amino acids. The CDR3 nucleotides read TGCACCAGCAGCCCTGAGTGGGGGTCTGAGACCCAGTACTTC. This sequence encodes CTSSPEWGSETQYF.

In its sample, this clonotype was seen once. The CDR3 DNA reads as TGTGCCAGCTCGTCGACAGGGATAGCGGGGAGGCGGTATCAAGAGACCCAGTACTTC. This encodes CASSSTGIAGRRYQETQYF. V and J are TRBV6-6 and TRBJ2-5; tentative D call: TRBD2 (8 bases). This CDR3 contains 19 residues. V lost 8 bases and J 2 bases, leaving 30 bases between the germline ends. CDR1 and CDR2 (germline): MNHNY, SVGAGI (reference sequence).

This clonotype was seen a handful of times. The CDR3 region is CASTGLAGGVNEQFF. The CDR3 region has the DNA TGCGCCAGTACCGGACTAGCGGGAGGGGTCAATGAGCAGTTCTTC. V and J are TRBV5-1 and TRBJ2-1; the match to TRBD2 covers 15 bases. The CDR3 consists of 15 residues. Germline values: CDR1 SGHRS, CDR2 YFSETQ. Trimming cost V 8 bases and J 6 bases; bases outside gene matches: 6. Looking up the rest from reference TRBV5-1 and TRBJ2-1 gives the full variable domain: KAGVTQTPRYLIKTRGQQVTLSCSPISGHRSVSWYQQTPGQGLQFLFEYFSETQRNKGNFPGRFSGRQFSNSRSEMNVSTLELGDSALYLCASTGLAGGVNEQFFGPGTRLTVL.

The V call is TRBV18, the J call TRBJ1-5; 9 nucleotides align to TRBD1. The CDR3 covers 13 residues. Germline CDR1 KGHSH, CDR2 LQKENI. The trim removed 6 bases at V and 6 bases at J, leaving 3 bases unmatched. The CDR3 DNA follows: TGTGCCAGCTCGGGACAGGGTGTTCAGCCCCAGCATTTT. It specifies CASSGQGVQPQHF.

At least ten counts were recorded for this clonotype. The gene calls are TRBV20-1 and TRBJ2-1; D not certain. V was shortened by 3 bases and J by 4 bases, with 10 bases between the two germline ends. Germline lookup yields CDR1 DFQATT and CDR2 SNEGSKA (reference sequence). This CDR3 has 13 residues. In DNA, the CDR3 is TGCAGTGCTAGTTGGCACTCATACAATGAGCAGTTCTTC. The encoded protein is CSASWHSYNEQFF.

This clonotype was recorded many times. The CDR3 bases are TGTGCCAGCAGCTTAGCGAGGACTAGCGGCACCGGGGAGCTGTTTTTT. Translation gives CASSLARTSGTGELFF. The chain carries TRBV7-2 and TRBJ2-2, with 10 bases fitting TRBD2. Trimming took 0 bases from V and 4 from J; bases not matched to a gene: 2. The CDR3 sequence is 16 residues long. Germline V lookup: CDR1 SGHTA, CDR2 FQGNSA.

At least ten counts were recorded for this clonotype. The chain combines TRBV20-1 with TRBJ2-5; 8 bases line up with TRBD2. Germline V CDR1 and CDR2: DFQATT, SNEGSKA (reference sequence). This CDR3 region has 13 residues. After removal of 0 bases from V and 7 bases from J, the junction contained 4 bases not matched to a gene. CDR3 residues: CSAREAGVATQYF. In DNA form, the CDR3 reads TGCAGTGCTAGAGAAGCGGGGGTGGCGACCCAGTACTTC.

Ten or more counts support this clonotype. CDR3 in amino acids: CASSRVGQGAGGNTIYF. The CDR3 DNA sequence: TGTGCCAGCAGCCGGGTCGGACAGGGGGCAGGTGGAAACACCATATATTTT. The chain combines TRBV4-2 with TRBJ1-3, with 11 bases matching TRBD1. In germline, CDR1 is LGHNA, CDR2 YNFKEQ. The CDR3 runs to 17 residues. V was pared by 4 bases and J by 3 bases, with 8 bases of the junction left unmatched.

This clonotype has at least ten counts. The rearrangement links TRBV5-1 to TRBJ1-2; 7 bases fit TRBD1. Germline trimming cut 4 bases from V and 5 bases from J; bases unmatched to any gene: 8. The CDR3 extends over 14 amino acids. Per germline, CDR1 SGHRS and CDR2 YFSETQ. CDR3 bases: TGCGCCAGCAGCCCAGGGACAGCTACTTATGGCTACACCTTC. Translation: CASSPGTATYGYTF.

This clonotype was detected ten times or more. The chain recombines TRBV7-3 with TRBJ1-4; D is uncertain. Germline assignment: CDR1 SGHTA and CDR2 FQGTGA. The ends were cut back, 4 bases at V and 6 bases at J, with 15 bases in the middle. CDR3 length equals 15 residues. In nucleotides, the CDR3 is TGTGCCAGCAGCTCCCCCGGATCCGTCGATGAAAAACTGTTTTTT. Translating it yields CASSSPGSVDEKLFF.

This clonotype has at least ten counts. The J gene is TRBJ2-1, the V gene TRBV7-9; D call uncertain. This CDR3 contains 16 residues. V was pared by 3 bases and J by 0 bases, with 12 bases between. Germline CDR1 reads SEHNR; CDR2 reads FQNEAQ (reference sequence). DNA of the CDR3: TGTGCCAGCAGCTTTGTAATCTCTAGCTCCTACAATGAGCAGTTCTTC. This gives the protein CASSFVISSSYNEQFF.

This clonotype has a count of ten or more. The CDR3 DNA reads as TGTGCCAGTAGGCCGGGACTAACCGGGGTAAATGAGCAGTTCTTC. This codes for CASRPGLTGVNEQFF. The chain recombines TRBV19 with TRBJ2-1, with TRBD2 matching 7 bases. CDR3 size: 15 residues. Germline V gene data show CDR1 as LNHDA and CDR2 as SQIVND (reference sequence). Losses at the gene ends were 6 bases for V and 7 bases for J; bases not matched to a gene: 12.

This clonotype was recorded a few times. V and J are TRBV2 and TRBJ1-1; D is undetermined. The CDR3 loop spans 14 amino acids. Germline CDR1 and CDR2: SNHLY and FYNNEI. Trimming took off 3 bases at V and 0 bases at J, with 8 bases between the two ends. Written as DNA, the CDR3 is TGTGCCAGCAGTGATCGTGCTATGAACACTGAAGCTTTCTTT. Translated: CASSDRAMNTEAFF. Variable domain in full (rest from reference TRBV2 and TRBJ1-1): EPEVTQTPSHQVTQMGQEVILRCVPISNHLYFYWYRQILGQKVEFLVSFYNNEISEKSEIFDDQFSVERPDGSNFTLKIRSTKLEDSAMYFCASSDRAMNTEAFFGQGTRLTVV.

Concerning this clonotype: A read error may explain this, as a much larger clone is one base away. A read error is likely, as this CDR3 ends without the conserved phenylalanine or tryptophan. The rearrangement joins TRBV18 to TRBJ1-2; tentatively, D is TRBD1 (6 bases). Trimming took off 2 bases at V and 0 bases at J, with 7 bases between the two ends. The CDR3 is 14 residues long. CDR1 is KGHSH and CDR2 is LQKENI in the germline V gene. The CDR3 sequence is CASSPAGANYGYTS. CDR3 DNA: TGTGCCAGCTCACCAGCAGGGGCTAACTATGGCTACACCTCC.

This clonotype is a singleton in its sample. V usage is TRBV7-2 and J usage is TRBJ1-1; TRBD1 matches at 9 bases. The CDR3 is 13 amino acids. J gave up 4 bases and V 9 bases, and 6 bases lay outside the gene matches. The germline CDR1 and CDR2 sequences are SGHTA and FQGNSA. The CDR3 sequence: CARSDRGSTEAFF. CDR3 nucleotides: TGTGCCAGGTCGGACAGGGGATCCACTGAAGCTTTCTTT.